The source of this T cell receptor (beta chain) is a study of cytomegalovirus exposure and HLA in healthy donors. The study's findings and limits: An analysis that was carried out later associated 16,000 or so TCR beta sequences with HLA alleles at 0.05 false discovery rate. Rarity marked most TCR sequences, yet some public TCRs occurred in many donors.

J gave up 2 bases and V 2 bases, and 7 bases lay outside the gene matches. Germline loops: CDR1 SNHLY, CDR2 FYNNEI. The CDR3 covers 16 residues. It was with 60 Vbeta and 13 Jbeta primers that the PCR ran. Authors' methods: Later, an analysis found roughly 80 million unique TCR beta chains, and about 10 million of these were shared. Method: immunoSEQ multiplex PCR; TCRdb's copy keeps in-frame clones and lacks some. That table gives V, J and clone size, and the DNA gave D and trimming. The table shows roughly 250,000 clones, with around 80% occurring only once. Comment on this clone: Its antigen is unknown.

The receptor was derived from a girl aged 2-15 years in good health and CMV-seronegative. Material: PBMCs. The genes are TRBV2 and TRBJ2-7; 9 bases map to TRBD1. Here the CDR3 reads CASSEKSGTGTYEQYF. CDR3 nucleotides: TGTGCCAGCAGTGAAAAATCCGGGACAGGGACCTACGAGCAGTACTTC. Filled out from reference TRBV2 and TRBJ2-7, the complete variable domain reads EPEVTQTPSHQVTQMGQEVILRCVPISNHLYFYWYRQILGQKVEFLVSFYNNEISEKSEIFDDQFSVERPDGSNFTLKIRSTKLEDSAMYFCASSEKSGTGTYEQYFGPGTRLTVT.